This T cell receptor beta chain was observed in a study of blood T cell repertoires in COVID-19. Whole-study context: Samples of COVID-19 (acute and convalescent) were obtained from the United States, Italy and Spain.

Generated by immunoSEQ multiplex PCR, the TCRdb table keeps only in-frame clones and is missing some. The repertoire holds over 30,000 clones, 91% seen once, with less than 7% in the top ten. Sequencing was done on a sample of peripheral blood. The sequence was collected from a human donor in a cohort sampled during active COVID-19.

CDR3 residues: CASSPGGRRDDNQPQHF. The CDR3 DNA reads TGTGCCAGCAGCCCAGGGGGTCGGAGGGACGACAATCAGCCCCAGCATTTT. The chain joins TRBV11-3 to TRBJ1-5; 7 positions agree with TRBD1. Looked up from germline, CDR1 is SGHNT and CDR2 is YENEEA. Trimming took 5 bases from V and 3 from J; bases not matched to a gene: 13. The CDR3 is made up of 17 amino acids.